Sequencing of this T cell receptor (beta chain) was carried out in a study of metastatic and nonmetastatic thyroid tumors. Study background: Both malignant and benign thyroid patients supplied peripheral blood and tumor or nodule tissue samples, across which the repertoires of these patients were then compared.

This CDR3 contains 17 residues. From germline, CDR1 is MNHEY and CDR2 SVGAGI. Germline trimming cut 4 bases from V and 5 bases from J; bases unmatched to any gene: 5. Per the authors' pipeline: For papillary thyroid cancer, a distant-metastasis classifier was constructed from CDR3 differences observed across clinicopathological groups. TCRdb re-called the PCR reads via MiXCR. These V and J calls are TCRdb output, not the study's own analysis. The sample lists tens of thousands of clones, 12% occurring once. This clone was recorded at least ten times. Its antigen is not identified. General study findings and limits: Malignant thyroid tumors reportedly exceeded benign nodules significantly in TCR beta diversity, with the difference appearing in blood and tumor.

Patients underwent thyroid surgery, and none had received any treatment before it. The specimen was blood. The sequence derives from a male donor with papillary thyroid cancer or a benign thyroid nodule (not recorded which). Some clones in this sample may be carry-over from other donors' samples. V is TRBV6-5 and J is TRBJ2-1, with 16 positions matching TRBD2. CDR3 in DNA: TGTGCCAGCAGTTTGGGACTAGCGGGAGGGCTTCACAATGAGCAGTTCTTC. This gives the protein CASSLGLAGGLHNEQFF.